Each of the 28 T cell receptor beta chains below was sequenced from the same sample in a study of blood T cell repertoires in COVID-19 (TCRdb year 2020). The library was made by the immunoSEQ multiplex PCR assay. The table was pulled from immuneACCESS by TCRdb, which kept in-frame rearrangements only. Such tables lose some clones; where checked, under half of the loss comes from unresolved V genes, and the rest has no known cause. The sample records roughly 160,000 clones, around 85% of which are singletons. The ten most abundant clones make up approximately 7.6% of the sample. The sequenced material came from peripheral blood. All receptors derive from a woman older than 75 with COVID-19, enrolled during active disease.

The CDR3 protein is CASSTGYNEQFF. As DNA, the CDR3 is TGTGCCAGCAGCACCGGGTACAATGAGCAGTTCTTC. The chain uses TRBV6-5 and TRBJ2-1; D call uncertain. Germline values: CDR1 MNHEY, CDR2 SVGAGI. CDR3 length: 12 residues. Deletions cut 6 bases from V and 4 bases from J, with 7 bases between.

The chain is built from TRBV18 and TRBJ2-5, with 10 bases matching TRBD1. J was trimmed by 4 bases and V by 5 bases; bases with no gene match: 7. Germline CDR1 and CDR2: KGHSH and LQKENI. The CDR3 covers 15 residues. In nucleotides, the CDR3 is TGTGCCAGCTCAGCCGGGACAGGGGCTAGAGAGACCCAGTACTTC. This encodes CASSAGTGARETQYF.

The sample holds a few counts of this clone. The rearrangement uses TRBV19 and TRBJ2-7; 7 bases fit TRBD2. This CDR3 spans 13 amino acids. Trimming removed 4 bases from V and 4 bases from J; junction bases left unmatched: 4. Germline values: CDR1 LNHDA, CDR2 SQIVND (reference sequence). The chain's CDR3 is CASSTGGGYEQYF. CDR3 DNA sequence: TGTGCCAGTAGTACGGGAGGAGGATACGAGCAGTACTTC.

The chain recombines TRBV4-1 with TRBJ1-5; tentative D call: TRBD1 (5 bases). The V gene lost 0 bases and the J gene lost 5 bases, with 14 bases spanning the gap. Germline CDR1 reads MGHRA; CDR2 reads YSYEKL. The CDR3 totals 16 residues. The CDR3 DNA reads TGCGCCAGCAGCCAAGAGGGGGGAACATTAGATCAGCCCCAGCATTTT. Residues: CASSQEGGTLDQPQHF.

The rearrangement uses TRBV5-5 and TRBJ2-4; TRBD2 is a possible D gene (5 bases). Germline V gene lookup returns CDR1 SGHKS and CDR2 YYEKEE (reference sequence). This CDR3 region has 14 residues. With 4 bases removed from V and 7 bases from J, the gap between germline ends came to 15 bases. The CDR3 protein is CASSVTVDSNIQYF. The DNA for the CDR3 is TGTGCCAGCAGCGTAACTGTGGACTCGAACATTCAGTACTTC.

The chain carries TRBV9 and TRBJ2-5, with 8 nucleotides matching TRBD1. The CDR3 contains 16 residues. The trim removed 4 bases at V and 0 bases at J, leaving 8 bases unmatched. Germline V gene data show CDR1 as SGDLS and CDR2 as YYNGEE. CDR3 sequence (DNA): TGTGCCAGCAGCTTTCGGACAGGGATGGACCAAGAGACCCAGTACTTC. Translating it yields CASSFRTGMDQETQYF.

The chain recombines TRBV19 with TRBJ1-2, with D possibly being TRBD1 (6 bases). The CDR3 contains 15 residues. V was shortened by 0 bases and J by 1 base, with 9 bases between the two germline ends. Germline V gene sequence: CDR1 LNHDA, CDR2 SQIVND (reference sequence). The CDR3 is CASSIDRGLNYGYTF. The CDR3 nucleotides are TGTGCCAGTAGTATAGACAGGGGTCTTAACTATGGCTACACCTTC.

This CDR3 reads CASSYSTATIEAFF. DNA for the CDR3: TGTGCCAGCAGTTACTCGACAGCCACTATCGAAGCTTTCTTT. This chain connects TRBV6-6 to TRBJ1-1, with a possible D match to TRBD1 (5 bases). The CDR3 loop spans 14 amino acids. Germline assignment: CDR1 MNHNY and CDR2 SVGAGI (reference sequence). Trimming cost V 0 bases and J 8 bases, with 13 bases left between them.

CDR3 DNA sequence: TGTGCCAGCACCATACCAGGAGGCCCTGGAGATACGCAGTATTTT. Translation: CASTIPGGPGDTQYF. This sequence joins TRBV7-3 and TRBJ2-3; D might be TRBD2 (5 bases). V was cut by 7 bases and J by 5 bases, with 19 bases left in between. Germline values: CDR1 SGHTA, CDR2 FQGTGA. The CDR3 has 15 amino acids.

The V and J genes are TRBV9 and TRBJ1-1; D gene ambiguous. The CDR3 contains 12 residues. CDR1 and CDR2 from the germline V gene are SGDLS and YYNGEE. V was cut by 4 bases and J by 7 bases, with 11 bases left in between. CDR3 DNA sequence: TGTGCCAGCAGCCTCGGCGGGGATGAAGCTTTCTTT. Translating it yields CASSLGGDEAFF. Variable domain in full (rest from reference TRBV9 and TRBJ1-1): DSGVTQTPKHLITATGQRVTLRCSPRSGDLSVYWYQQSLDQGLQFLIQYYNGEERAKGNILERFSAQQFPDLHSELNLSSLELGDSALYFCASSLGGDEAFFGQGTRLTVV.

CDR3 bases: TGCAGCGCGCAGGGGCCCGGAGCTTTCTTT. Amino acid sequence: CSAQGPGAFF. The gene calls are TRBV29-1 and TRBJ1-1; tentatively, D is TRBD1 (6 bases). The CDR3 loop spans 10 amino acids. CDR1 is SQVTM and CDR2 is ANQGSEA in the germline V gene. The V and J ends lost 7 bases and 10 bases respectively, with 13 bases between them.

The chain recombines TRBV5-1 with TRBJ1-1, with a tentative D call TRBD1 (5 bases). The CDR3 length is 13 residues. CDR1 is SGHRS and CDR2 is YFSETQ in the germline V gene. Trimming pared 3 bases from V and 1 base from J, leaving 7 bases between. For the CDR3, the DNA is TGCGCCAGCAGCTCAGGACAGAACACTGAAGCTTTCTTT. It specifies CASSSGQNTEAFF.

The chain couples TRBV6-6 to TRBJ1-1; D gene unclear. Per germline, CDR1 MNHNY and CDR2 SVGAGI (reference sequence). The CDR3 spans 13 residues. V was cut by 5 bases and J by 1 base, with 8 bases left in between. CDR3 nucleotide sequence: TGTGCCAGCAGTCGAGGGCGGAACACTGAAGCTTTCTTT. Protein product: CASSRGRNTEAFF.

The rearrangement uses TRBV9 and TRBJ1-3; D may be TRBD1 (5 bases). The CDR3 has 14 residues. Between the trimmed V and J ends, which lost 0 bases and 11 bases, there was a span of 15 bases. CDR1 and CDR2 (germline): SGDLS, YYNGEE. The CDR3 DNA reads as TGTGCCAGCAGCGTAGAAGTCCAGGGAACCTCCATATATTTT. Translating gives CASSVEVQGTSIYF.

J is TRBJ1-6 and V is TRBV3-1 (or the pseudogene TRBV3-2); D is unclear. This CDR3 has 11 residues. V was clipped by 3 bases and J by 14 bases, with 8 bases between them. The germline V gene has CDR1 LGHDT and CDR2 YNNKEL (reference sequence). CDR3 DNA: TGTGCCAGCAGCCAGGAGAGGGCCCTCCACTTT. Residues: CASSQERALHF.

This chain links TRBV5-1 with TRBJ1-1; the match to TRBD1 covers 7 bases. The germline V gene encodes CDR1 SGHRS and CDR2 YFSETQ. CDR3 size: 12 residues. Losses at the gene ends were 4 bases for V and 10 bases for J; bases not matched to a gene: 7. CDR3: CASSAQGERAFF. As DNA, the CDR3 is TGCGCCAGCAGCGCGCAGGGGGAGCGAGCTTTCTTT.

The rearrangement uses TRBV7-9 and TRBJ1-2; the match to TRBD1 covers 9 bases. Trimming took 1 base from V and 6 from J; bases not matched to a gene: 3. CDR1 SEHNR and CDR2 FQNEAQ come from the germline V gene (reference sequence). This CDR3 region has 14 residues. CDR3 region: CASSLGGTGNGYTF. The CDR3 DNA follows: TGTGCCAGCAGCTTAGGGGGGACAGGGAATGGCTACACCTTC.

The gene calls are TRBV5-6 and TRBJ2-3, with 10 positions matching TRBD2. The CDR3 spans 16 residues. Looked up from germline, CDR1 is SGHDT and CDR2 is YYEEEE. Trimming at V came to 3 bases and at J to 4 bases, leaving 8 bases not matched to a gene. The CDR3 sequence is CASSWGSGGQADTQYF. CDR3 nucleotide sequence: TGTGCCAGCAGCTGGGGTAGCGGGGGGCAGGCAGATACGCAGTATTTT.

This clone was seen only once. J is TRBJ1-2 and V is TRBV6-6; D gene unclear. Trimming left V 4 bases short and J 6 bases short, with 9 bases between. The CDR3 contains 12 residues. Germline values: CDR1 MNHNY, CDR2 SVGAGI (reference sequence). CDR3 in DNA: TGTGCCAGCAGTTTTCAAGGAGATGGCTACACCTTC. Its protein is CASSFQGDGYTF.

This chain links TRBV4-2 with TRBJ2-7; weak D call: TRBD1 (6 bases). Per germline, CDR1 LGHNA and CDR2 YNFKEQ. The length of the CDR3 is 13 residues. V was trimmed by 3 bases and J by 5 bases, leaving 11 bases between them. CDR3 in DNA: TGTGCCAGCAGCCAGATACAGGGTCACGAGCAGTACTTC. Protein: CASSQIQGHEQYF.

This chain uses TRBV29-1 with TRBJ2-5; weak D call: TRBD1 (6 bases). V was shortened by 7 bases and J by 0 bases, with 15 bases between the two germline ends. The CDR3 sequence is 14 residues long. Germline V gene lookup returns CDR1 SQVTM and CDR2 ANQGSEA. In nucleotides, the CDR3 is TGCAGCGGTAAGACAGGAGAGTACCAAGAGACCCAGTACTTC. Amino acid sequence: CSGKTGEYQETQYF.

The chain employs TRBV11-2 and TRBJ1-2; the D is unclear. This CDR3 has 13 amino acids. Germline CDR1 reads SGHAT; CDR2 reads FQNNGV. Trimming left V 0 bases short and J 4 bases short, with 6 bases between. The CDR3 DNA is TGTGCCAGCAGCTTAGATCTATCCTATGGCTACACCTTC. Its protein is CASSLDLSYGYTF.

The chain joins TRBV20-1 to TRBJ1-1; 8 nucleotides align to TRBD1. Trimming cost V 3 bases and J 9 bases; bases outside gene matches: 3. Germline values: CDR1 DFQATT, CDR2 SNEGSKA (reference sequence). The CDR3 runs to 11 residues. The CDR3 sequence is CSARTGEKAFF. CDR3 nucleotide sequence: TGCAGTGCTAGGACAGGGGAGAAAGCTTTCTTT.

The gene calls are TRBV3-1 (or the pseudogene TRBV3-2) and TRBJ2-1; TRBD2 aligns across 8 bases. Germline assignment: CDR1 LGHDT and CDR2 YNNKEL (reference sequence). The CDR3 extends over 18 amino acids. V dropped 1 base and J dropped 2; count of bases not matched to a gene: 10. This chain's CDR3 is CASSQGLASGGPYNEQFF. CDR3 DNA: TGTGCCAGCAGCCAAGGACTAGCGTCTGGGGGGCCCTACAATGAGCAGTTCTTC.

The chain couples TRBV19 to TRBJ1-6, with 10 bases aligning to TRBD1. The CDR3 spans 14 residues. Germline trimming cut 4 bases from V and 9 bases from J; bases unmatched to any gene: 3. CDR1 is LNHDA and CDR2 is SQIVND in the germline V gene (reference sequence). The CDR3 is CASSTRQGASPLHF. CDR3 nucleotides: TGTGCCAGTAGTACCCGACAGGGGGCTTCACCCCTCCACTTT.

Details on this clone: One end of the junction fails to match germline, which may point to a read error. The rearrangement joins TRBV5-1 to TRBJ2-1; 7 bases map to TRBD1. Germline V lookup: CDR1 SGHRS, CDR2 YFSETQ. The CDR3 totals 12 residues. The CDR3 region is CASSGNRDSAIF. In DNA, the CDR3 is TGCGCCAGCAGCGGTAACCGGGACAGTGCGATCTTC.

The CDR3 loop reads CASSTTPGASPLSYNEQFF. The CDR3 DNA reads TGTGCCAGCAGCACTACTCCAGGGGCTTCACCTCTCTCCTACAATGAGCAGTTCTTC. This chain uses TRBV7-9 with TRBJ2-1, with D perhaps TRBD1 (6 bases). Looked up from germline, CDR1 is SEHNR and CDR2 is FQNEAQ (reference sequence). This CDR3 region has 19 residues. V lost 5 bases, J lost 0 bases, and 23 bases lay in between.

V gene TRBV6-1 combines with J gene TRBJ1-1; perhaps TRBD1 as D (5 bases). This CDR3 spans 17 amino acids. Germline V lookup: CDR1 MNHNS, CDR2 SASEGT. The ends were cut back, 0 bases at V and 5 bases at J, with 19 bases in the middle. This CDR3 is CASSEAGGASPRTEAFF. In DNA form, the CDR3 reads TGTGCCAGCAGTGAAGCGGGAGGGGCTTCGCCACGAACTGAAGCTTTCTTT.